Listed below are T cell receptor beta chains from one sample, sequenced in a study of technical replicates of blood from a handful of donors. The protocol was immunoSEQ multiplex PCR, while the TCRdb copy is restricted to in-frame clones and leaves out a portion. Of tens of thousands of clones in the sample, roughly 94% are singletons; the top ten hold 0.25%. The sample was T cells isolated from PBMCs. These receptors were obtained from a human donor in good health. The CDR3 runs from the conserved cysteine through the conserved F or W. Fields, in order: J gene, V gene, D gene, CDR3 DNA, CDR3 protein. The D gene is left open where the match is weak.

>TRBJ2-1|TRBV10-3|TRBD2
TGTGCCATTGGGACTAGCGGTTCCAGCTCCTACAATGAGCAGTTCTTC
CAIGTSGSSSYNEQFF
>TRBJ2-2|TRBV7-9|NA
TGTGCCAGCAACGCACAAAACACCGGGGAGCTGTTTTTT
CASNAQNTGELFF
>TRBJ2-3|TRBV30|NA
TGTGCCTGCAACAGGGAAATGACAGATACGCAGTATTTT
CACNREMTDTQYF
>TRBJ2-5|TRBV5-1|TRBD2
TGCGCCAGCAGCTACACCTCGGGACTAGCGGGACCCCAAGAGACCCAGTACTTC
CASSYTSGLAGPQETQYF
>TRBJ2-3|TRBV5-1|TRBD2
TGCGCCAGCAGCGCCACCCCAAGCGGGACTAGCACAGATACGCAGTATTTT
CASSATPSGTSTDTQYF
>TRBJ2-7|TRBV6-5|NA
TGTGCCAGCAGTTACTCACAGGCCTACGAGCAGTACTTC
CASSYSQAYEQYF
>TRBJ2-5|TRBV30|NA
TGTGCCTGGAGTATGAGGACGGGGGAGACCCAGTACTTC
CAWSMRTGETQYF
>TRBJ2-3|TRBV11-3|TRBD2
TGTGCCAGCAGCTTAAGGGCGGGGGGGCGCGCAGATACGCAGTATTTT
CASSLRAGGRADTQYF
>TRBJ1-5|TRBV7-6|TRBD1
TGTGCCAGCAGCTTGGGACAGGGGTTTGGAAATCAGCCCCAGCATTTT
CASSLGQGFGNQPQHF
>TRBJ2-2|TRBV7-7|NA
TGTGCTAGCAGCTTAGGTGGGACAACCGGGGAGCTGTTTTTT
CASSLGGTTGELFF
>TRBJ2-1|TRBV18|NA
TGTGCCAGCTCCCCGTTGGAAGACAGCTACAATGAGCAGTTCTTC
CASSPLEDSYNEQFF
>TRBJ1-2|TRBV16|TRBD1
TGTGCCAGCAGCCAGTTGCAGGGGGCTAGCGGCTACACCTTC
CASSQLQGASGYTF
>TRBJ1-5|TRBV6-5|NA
TGTGCCAGCAGTTACTCGCGAAATCAGCCCCAGCATTTT
CASSYSRNQPQHF